The sequence of this T cell receptor beta chain was determined in a study of blood T cells in healthy people across ages. On the study more broadly: T cells yielded about one barcoded beta molecule per two cells through template switching.

The CDR3 is made up of 17 amino acids. Per the germline V gene, CDR1 is SGHVS and CDR2 is FQNEAQ. V lost 4 bases, J lost 1 base, and 7 bases stayed unmatched. Through a sample-barcoded 5' primer and a J-beta primer mix, a second PCR was run for roughly 7 to 11 cycles. TCRdb passed the 5' RACE reads through MiXCR, listing each CDR3 protein once. This table holds 750,000 or so distinct CDR3 sequences, just under 25% found once. A further study also used this sample, focusing on T cells of mothers and their children. According to that study: Across the analysis, no persistent microchimeric T cell clones were detected.

The sequenced material came from blood. The source of this sequence is a boy younger than 18 in good health. The chain is built from TRBV7-8 and TRBJ2-3; 11 bases agree with TRBD2. The CDR3 bases are TGTGCCAGCAGCTGGACCTTAGCGGGAGGGGGCACAGATACGCAGTATTTT. Protein: CASSWTLAGGGTDTQYF.